The next 21 T cell receptor beta chains were all read from a single sample in a study of OX40 agonist ivuxolimab in advanced cancers. The table came from immunoSEQ multiplex PCR; TCRdb's copy has only in-frame clones and leaves some out. The table includes about 70,000 clones, approximately 85% detected once. The sample in question was CD4+ or CD8+ T cells sorted from blood, obtained in a trial of the OX40 agonist ivuxolimab. All receptors derive from an adult with an advanced solid tumor such as melanoma, head and neck, liver or kidney cancer.

A remark on this clone: The DNA is omitted, as the CDR3 cannot be located on it reliably, and the CDR3 follows TCRdb's listing. V is TRBV1 and J is TRBJ2-7; the D call of TRBD2 is as the table states it, not checked on the DNA. TRBV1 is a pseudogene. The CDR3 is made up of 16 amino acids, end residues included. CDR3: CTSSPPLCGRSYEQYF.

The rearrangement links TRBV18 to TRBJ2-7, with 10 bases aligning to TRBD1. This CDR3 has 14 residues. The ends lost 3 bases at V and 3 bases at J; junction bases unmatched: 2. CDR1 and CDR2 from the germline V gene are KGHSH and LQKENI. CDR3 DNA sequence: TGTGCCAGCTCACCCGGGGACAGGGGCTACGAGCAGTACTTC. This sequence encodes CASSPGDRGYEQYF.

This clone was recorded only once. The gene calls are TRBV7-9 and TRBJ1-2; no clear D gene. Germline V gives CDR1 SEHNR, CDR2 FQNEAQ (reference sequence). Trimming took 1 base from V and 0 from J, leaving 6 bases between them. This CDR3 is built from 14 residues. The CDR3 region is CASSLGSPNYGYTF. CDR3 DNA sequence: TGTGCCAGCAGCTTAGGCAGTCCTAACTATGGCTACACCTTC.

This chain connects TRBV29-1 to TRBJ2-5; 7 nucleotides agree with TRBD1. The end of the DNA aligns better with TRBJ2-7, so the J call may be wrong. Germline CDR1 reads SQVTM; CDR2 reads ANQGSEA. The CDR3 totals 13 residues. This CDR3 reads CSVIRDSYYEQYF. CDR3 sequence (DNA): TGCAGCGTTATCCGGGACAGCTACTACGAGCAGTACTTC.

The rearrangement links TRBV11-3 to TRBJ1-1; D gene uncertain. CDR3 size: 14 residues. Germline loops: CDR1 SGHNT, CDR2 YENEEA. The germline V and J ends were trimmed by 0 bases and 4 bases, with 9 bases remaining between them. CDR3 in amino acids: CASSLDLGSTEAFF. The CDR3 nucleotides read TGTGCCAGCAGCTTAGATCTAGGGAGCACTGAAGCTTTCTTT.

Notes on this clone: At one end the junction does not follow the germline gene, possibly because of a read error. The rearrangement uses TRBV6-1 and TRBJ2-7; possibly TRBD2 for D (6 bases). The CDR3 has 14 amino acids. Germline-derived CDR1 and CDR2 are MNHNS and SASEGT. The CDR3 DNA reads as TGTGCCAGCAGTGAAGGGGGGGATCCCCTGAACGTCCACTTC. Translated, it gives CASSEGGDPLNVHF.

This chain connects TRBV5-6 to TRBJ2-1, with D perhaps matching TRBD1 or TRBD2 (6 bases each). Trimming shortened V by 2 bases and J by 6 bases, and 15 bases separated the two germline ends. The CDR3 has 15 residues. Germline V gene data show CDR1 as SGHDT and CDR2 as YYEEEE. The CDR3 protein is CASSFLGGSSNEQFF. In DNA, the CDR3 is TGTGCCAGCAGCTTCCTAGGGGGGAGTAGCAATGAGCAGTTCTTC.

The rearrangement links TRBV5-4 to TRBJ1-2; D unresolved. Germline V CDR1 and CDR2: SGHNT, YYREEE (reference sequence). V lost 5 bases to trimming and J lost 3 bases, with 8 bases between them. This CDR3 comprises 12 residues. Written as DNA, the CDR3 is TGTGCCAGCAGGGCAGGCGACTATGGCTACACCTTC. Translation: CASRAGDYGYTF. Drawing the rest from reference TRBV5-4 and TRBJ1-2, the complete variable domain is ETGVTQSPTHLIKTRGQQVTLRCSSQSGHNTVSWYQQALGQGPQFIFQYYREEENGRGNFPPRFSGLQFPNYSSELNVNALELDDSALYLCASRAGDYGYTFGSGTRLTVV.

The chain couples TRBV7-3 to TRBJ2-7; 7 bases align to TRBD1. V gave up 2 bases and J gave up 1 base; unmatched junction bases: 8. Germline V gives CDR1 SGHTA, CDR2 FQGTGA. The CDR3 covers 16 residues. The CDR3 DNA follows: TGTGCCAGCAGCTTAGTTAACGTCAGGGGGTCCTACGAGCAGTACTTC. Amino acids: CASSLVNVRGSYEQYF.

This clone showed up just a few times. This chain connects TRBV6-5 to TRBJ2-6, with a weak D call TRBD2 (5 bases). There are 15 residues in the CDR3. The germline V gene has CDR1 MNHEY and CDR2 SVGAGI. V shed 3 bases and J shed 3 bases, with 9 bases lying between them. The CDR3 DNA follows: TGTGCCAGCAGTTATCGGGGAAGTGGGGCCAACGTCCTGACTTTC. Encoded protein: CASSYRGSGANVLTF.

V gene TRBV6-4 combines with J gene TRBJ1-4, with D perhaps TRBD1 (6 bases). The CDR3 is 14 residues long. The germline CDR1 and CDR2 sequences are MRHNA and SNTAGT. V was trimmed by 4 bases and J by 8 bases, leaving 14 bases between them. The chain's CDR3 is CASSVRGFSEKLFF. DNA of the CDR3: TGTGCCAGCAGTGTGAGGGGGTTCAGCGAAAAACTGTTTTTT.

The chain couples TRBV6-6 to TRBJ1-1; no firm D call. V gave up 2 bases and J gave up 3 bases, with 13 bases separating them. The germline CDR1 and CDR2 sequences are MNHNY and SVGAGI (reference sequence). The CDR3 is made up of 15 amino acids. The CDR3 protein is CASSYPHSLDTEAFF. The CDR3 DNA is TGTGCCAGCAGTTACCCCCACTCCCTAGACACTGAAGCTTTCTTT.

The CDR3 nucleotides are TGCGCCAGCAGCCGGGACAGGGGTAATTCACCCCTCCACTTT. It translates to CASSRDRGNSPLHF. This sequence joins TRBV5-1 and TRBJ1-6; 10 bases agree with TRBD1. The germline gives CDR1 SGHRS, CDR2 YFSETQ. The CDR3 runs to 14 residues. V was pared by 4 bases and J by 6 bases, with 1 base of the junction left unmatched.

The chain has TRBV7-2 and TRBJ1-3; 9 bases line up with TRBD1. The J segment lost 4 bases and the V segment lost 1 base, leaving 2 bases of the junction unmatched. The CDR3 sequence is 15 residues long. Germline loops: CDR1 SGHTA, CDR2 FQGNSA. The CDR3 is CASSLVGTGGNTIYF. The CDR3 DNA reads TGTGCCAGCAGCTTAGTGGGGACAGGGGGAAACACCATATATTTT. Full variable domain (missing parts from reference TRBV7-2 and TRBJ1-3): GAGVSQSPSNKVTEKGKDVELRCDPISGHTALYWYRQSLGQGLEFLIYFQGNSAPDKSGLPSDRFSAERTGGSVSTLTIQRTQQEDSAVYLCASSLVGTGGNTIYFGEGSWLTVV.

The V gene is TRBV5-1, the J gene TRBJ2-7; 8 bases align to TRBD1. V lost 4 bases, J lost 2 bases, and 8 bases stayed unmatched. The CDR3 spans 15 residues. CDR1 is SGHRS, CDR2 YFSETQ, per germline. In DNA, the CDR3 is TGCGCCAGCAGCACAGACAGGGGACCCACCTACGAGCAGTACTTC. Its translation: CASSTDRGPTYEQYF.

The V and J genes are TRBV5-1 and TRBJ1-1, with a weak D call TRBD1 (6 bases). The V and J ends lost 2 bases and 0 bases respectively, with 14 bases between them. The CDR3 contains 16 residues. Germline V lookup: CDR1 SGHRS, CDR2 YFSETQ. The CDR3 region has the DNA TGCGCCAGCAGCTTACAAGGGTCAGGGGTGAACACTGAAGCTTTCTTT. Protein sequence: CASSLQGSGVNTEAFF.

The chain uses TRBV23-1 and TRBJ2-3; no definite D call. Being an ORF, TRBV23-1 has a function that is uncertain. The V end was cut by 8 bases, the J end by 6 bases, with 12 bases between. The CDR3 sequence is 12 residues long. The DNA of the CDR3 is TGCGCCAGCGGGCTACAGAGCGATACGCAGTATTTT. Translation: CASGLQSDTQYF.

CDR3 protein: CASSLRERETQYF. CDR3 bases: TGTGCCAGCAGCTTGCGAGAGAGGGAGACCCAGTACTTC. The V gene is TRBV7-6, the J gene TRBJ2-5; D call uncertain. The V end lost 3 bases, the J end lost 5 bases, and 10 bases lay between the germline ends. The CDR3 runs to 13 residues. Germline values: CDR1 SGHVS, CDR2 FNYEAQ.

V usage is TRBV7-3 and J usage is TRBJ2-1, with a weak D call TRBD1 (6 bases). V was shortened by 2 bases and J by 7 bases, with 15 bases between the two germline ends. The CDR3 spans 15 residues. Germline lookup yields CDR1 SGHTA and CDR2 FQGTGA. CDR3 loop: CASSLLGGTENEQFF. In DNA, the CDR3 is TGTGCCAGCAGCTTATTAGGGGGAACGGAGAATGAGCAGTTCTTC. Full variable domain (missing parts from reference TRBV7-3 and TRBJ2-1): GAGVSQTPSNKVTEKGKYVELRCDPISGHTALYWYRQSLGQGPEFLIYFQGTGAADDSGLPNDRFFAVRPEGSVSTLKIQRTERGDSAVYLCASSLLGGTENEQFFGPGTRLTVL.

The chain carries TRBV7-9 and TRBJ2-5, with 9 bases fitting TRBD1. CDR1 and CDR2 (germline): SEHNR, FQNEAQ (reference sequence). The CDR3 loop spans 15 amino acids. V lost 5 bases to trimming and J lost 1 base; unmatched junction nucleotides: 5. CDR3 in DNA: TGTGCCAGCAGCGAACCGGGACAGGGCCAAGAGACCCAGTACTTC. Protein product: CASSEPGQGQETQYF.

V is TRBV5-1 and J is TRBJ1-4; D not resolved. CDR1 is SGHRS, CDR2 YFSETQ, per germline. The CDR3 is 15 amino acids. V lost 4 bases and J 8 bases, leaving 18 bases between the germline ends. The DNA of the CDR3 is TGCGCCAGCAGCCCCCTGGGAGGAGTCCAGGAAAAACTGTTTTTT. Its protein is CASSPLGGVQEKLFF.